This TCR beta chain was observed in a study of blood T cell repertoires in COVID-19. On the study more broadly: Specimens from acute and convalescent COVID-19 originated in the United States, Italy and Spain.

Per the original methods: Reference gene primer amplification in the assay estimated nucleated cell counts. The repertoire was sequenced with immunoSEQ multiplex PCR; TCRdb's copy has only in-frame clones and lacks some. That table gives V, J and clone size, and the DNA gave D and trimming. Of some 130,000 clones in the sample, 55% to 75% are singletons; the top ten hold around 1.8%. From germline, CDR1 is SNHLY and CDR2 FYNNEI. V was pared by 5 bases and J by 5 bases, with 15 bases between. This CDR3 is built from 14 residues. The TCR was taken from a woman aged 70 to 79 with acute or convalescent COVID-19. Sequenced input: peripheral blood. V gene TRBV2 combines with J gene TRBJ1-2, with a weak D call TRBD1 (5 bases). The CDR3, as DNA: TGTGCCAGCAGTCCGACAGAAGGCAATTATGGCTACACCTTC. Translated, it gives CASSPTEGNYGYTF.